A selection of T cell receptor beta chains follows, all from one sample in a study of control samples from healthy donors and cancer patients. Profiling relied on immunoSEQ multiplex PCR, and the TCRdb table lists in-frame clones only, not all of them. The sample consists of about 86,000 clones, just over 90% of them appearing once. Source material: blood. These receptors came from a woman aged 25-40 years in good health. Both conserved end residues are part of each CDR3. The D gene is left open where the match is weak. Clone size is given for some rows only: seen once, a few or many times, or a class if the clone is expanded.

v_call,clone_size,j_call,cdr3_length,d_call,cdr3_aa,cdr3_nt
TRBV19,few,TRBJ1-4,13,NA,CASTDRLREKLFF,TGTGCCAGTACTGACAGGCTTCGTGAAAAACTGTTTTTT
TRBV29-1,NA,TRBJ2-5,11,NA,CSGREQETQYF,TGCAGCGGCAGGGAGCAAGAGACCCAGTACTTC
TRBV14,NA,TRBJ2-3,13,NA,CASSQDYWDTQYF,TGTGCCAGCAGCCAAGATTATTGGGATACGCAGTATTTT
TRBV4-1,NA,TRBJ1-1,20,TRBD1,CASSQDPHWTGPTTDTEAFF,TGCGCCAGCAGCCAAGACCCCCACTGGACAGGGCCAACCACTGACACTGAAGCTTTCTTT
TRBV15,NA,TRBJ2-1,15,NA,CATSRDLNRDYEQFF,TGTGCCACCAGCAGAGATTTAAACAGGGATTATGAGCAGTTCTTC
TRBV24-1,NA,TRBJ2-7,15,NA,CATSDSKAWNYEQYF,TGTGCCACCAGTGATTCCAAGGCCTGGAACTACGAGCAGTACTTC
TRBV7-9,NA,TRBJ2-2,15,NA,CASSVTGILTGELFF,TGTGCCAGCAGCGTAACGGGAATCTTGACCGGGGAGCTGTTTTTT
TRBV6-1,NA,TRBJ1-5,13,NA,CASSEQGGQPQHF,TGTGCCAGCAGTGAACAGGGCGGTCAGCCCCAGCATTTT
TRBV19,NA,TRBJ2-1,13,NA,CASRRESYNEQFF,TGTGCCAGTAGGCGGGAAAGCTACAATGAGCAGTTCTTC
TRBV6-5,NA,TRBJ1-5,14,NA,CASSRAPQGQPQHF,TGTGCCAGCAGCCGGGCCCCTCAGGGTCAGCCCCAGCATTTT
TRBV7-9,NA,TRBJ2-1,12,NA,CASSLVDNEQFF,TGTGCCAGCAGCTTAGTCGACAATGAGCAGTTCTTC
TRBV6-2/TRBV6-3,NA,TRBJ2-7,11,NA,CASSPGVEQYF,TGTGCCAGCAGTCCGGGCGTCGAGCAGTACTTC
TRBV7-6,NA,TRBJ1-6,19,NA,CASSPTVGTSGVYNSPLHF,TGTGCCAGCAGCCCCACGGTGGGCACTTCGGGCGTCTATAATTCACCCCTCCACTTT
TRBV2,NA,TRBJ1-4,12,NA,CASSERFGKLFF,TGTGCCAGCAGTGAGAGGTTCGGAAAACTGTTTTTT
TRBV5-1,NA,TRBJ2-5,11,NA,CASLGEETQYF,TGCGCCAGCTTGGGGGAAGAGACCCAGTACTTC
TRBV28,NA,TRBJ2-1,14,TRBD2,CASAGTSGRNEQFF,TGTGCCAGCGCTGGAACTAGCGGGAGGAATGAGCAGTTCTTC
TRBV13,NA,TRBJ2-1,16,TRBD2,CASSIPSGRTYNEQFF,TGTGCCAGCAGCATACCCAGCGGGAGGACCTACAATGAGCAGTTCTTC
TRBV20-1,NA,TRBJ2-1,10,NA,CSASFGEQFF,TGCAGTGCTAGTTTTGGTGAGCAGTTCTTC
TRBV5-1,NA,TRBJ2-5,16,TRBD2,CASSLRLAGGWETQYF,TGCGCCAGCAGCTTGCGACTAGCGGGAGGGTGGGAGACCCAGTACTTC
TRBV3-1/TRBV3-2,NA,TRBJ1-2,15,NA,CASSQEIRGKYGYTF,TGTGCCAGCAGCCAAGAAATACGGGGGAAATATGGCTACACCTTC
TRBV4-1,NA,TRBJ2-1,15,TRBD2,CASSQIAGVRDEQFF,TGCGCCAGCAGCCAGATAGCGGGGGTCCGCGATGAGCAGTTCTTC
TRBV7-6,NA,TRBJ2-3,14,NA,CASSPASIADTQYF,TGTGCCAGCAGCCCGGCTAGCATAGCAGATACGCAGTATTTT
TRBV5-4,NA,TRBJ2-1,15,NA,CASSPQRSGYNEQFF,TGTGCCAGCAGCCCCCAAAGATCTGGGTACAATGAGCAGTTCTTC
TRBV11-2,NA,TRBJ2-1,16,NA,CASSLILTGVNNEQFF,TGTGCCAGCAGCTTAATCCTCACCGGAGTCAACAATGAGCAGTTCTTC
TRBV7-9,NA,TRBJ2-4,17,TRBD1,CASSLLTGALAKNIQYF,TGTGCCAGCAGCTTGTTGACAGGGGCGTTAGCCAAAAACATTCAGTACTTC
TRBV10-3,NA,TRBJ2-7,14,NA,CAISREVGPYEQYF,TGTGCCATCAGTAGGGAGGTGGGTCCCTACGAGCAGTACTTC
TRBV7-9,once,TRBJ1-1,15,NA,CASSLWRGVNTEAFF,TGTGCCAGCAGCTTATGGCGGGGGGTGAACACTGAAGCTTTCTTT
TRBV7-3,NA,TRBJ1-6,13,NA,CASSLYRDSPLHF,TGTGCCAGCAGCCTATACAGGGACTCACCCCTCCACTTT
TRBV9,NA,TRBJ1-6,14,NA,CASSVAGIGSPLHF,TGTGCCAGCAGCGTAGCGGGGATAGGTTCACCCCTCCACTTT
TRBV24-1,few,TRBJ1-1,14,NA,CATSERTGAAGAFF,TGTGCCACCAGTGAGAGAACAGGAGCGGCGGGAGCTTTCTTT
TRBV6-5,NA,TRBJ2-7,14,TRBD1,CASNPGQLSYEQYF,TGTGCCAGCAATCCGGGACAGTTGTCCTACGAGCAGTACTTC
TRBV25-1,NA,TRBJ2-1,14,NA,CASQGSSGPKKQFF,TGTGCCTCCCAGGGGTCCAGCGGACCGAAAAAGCAGTTCTTC
TRBV3-1/TRBV3-2,NA,TRBJ1-5,14,NA,CASSSGSGNQPQHF,TGTGCCAGCAGTTCGGGGTCAGGCAATCAGCCCCAGCATTTT
TRBV6-5,NA,TRBJ1-3,15,NA,CASSWDGISGNTIYF,TGTGCCAGCAGTTGGGACGGCATCTCTGGAAACACCATATATTTT
TRBV5-1,NA,TRBJ1-3,14,NA,CASSPGISGNTIYF,TGCGCCAGCAGCCCGGGGATCTCTGGAAACACCATATATTTT
TRBV11-1,NA,TRBJ2-7,10,NA,CASSSPAQYF,TGTGCCAGCAGCTCCCCTGCGCAGTACTTC
TRBV6-6,NA,TRBJ1-4,14,NA,CASYGLQLNEKLFF,TGTGCCAGCTACGGCCTCCAGTTAAATGAAAAACTGTTTTTT
TRBV6-2/TRBV6-3,NA,TRBJ2-2,15,NA,CASSYGEGDTGELFF,TGTGCCAGCAGTTATGGGGAAGGCGATACCGGGGAGCTGTTTTTT
TRBV6-6,NA,TRBJ1-5,13,NA,CASSYTRDQPQHF,TGTGCCAGCAGTTACACCCGAGATCAGCCCCAGCATTTT
TRBV2,NA,TRBJ1-2,13,NA,CASKGDNNYGYTF,TGTGCCAGCAAGGGGGACAATAACTATGGCTACACCTTC
TRBV6-5,NA,TRBJ2-6,15,NA,CASSPELSGANVLTF,TGTGCCAGCAGCCCAGAGCTCTCTGGGGCCAACGTCCTGACTTTC
TRBV7-8,NA,TRBJ2-7,11,NA,CASSPDREQYF,TGTGCCAGCAGCCCTGATCGAGAGCAGTACTTC